These 3 T cell receptor beta chains originate from one sample sequenced in a study of blood T cell repertoires in COVID-19. The data were produced by immunoSEQ multiplex PCR, yet TCRdb's version contains in-frame clones alone and is incomplete. The sample carries about 440,000 clones, around 89% recorded once. The sample comprised peripheral blood. Every receptor here comes from a woman under 40 with acute or convalescent COVID-19.

J is TRBJ2-2 and V is TRBV10-3, with a weak D call TRBD1 (6 bases). The CDR3 is 15 residues long. Germline V gene lookup returns CDR1 ENHRY and CDR2 SYGVKD. V was clipped by 7 bases and J by 1 base, with 13 bases between them. DNA of the CDR3: TGTGCCATCAAAATCCCGACAGGGAACACCGGGGAGCTGTTTTTT. It yields the protein CAIKIPTGNTGELFF.

V gene TRBV5-4 combines with J gene TRBJ1-6; D perhaps matches TRBD1 (5 bases). V shed 2 bases and J shed 0 bases, with 15 bases lying between them. The CDR3 has 18 residues. Germline CDR1 reads SGHNT; CDR2 reads YYREEE (reference sequence). This CDR3 reads CASSLLQALFSYNSPLHF. The CDR3 nucleotides read TGTGCCAGCAGCTTACTACAGGCCCTCTTCTCCTATAATTCACCCCTCCACTTT. Together with reference TRBV5-4 and TRBJ1-6, the CDR3 gives the full variable domain: ETGVTQSPTHLIKTRGQQVTLRCSSQSGHNTVSWYQQALGQGPQFIFQYYREEENGRGNFPPRFSGLQFPNYSSELNVNALELDDSALYLCASSLLQALFSYNSPLHFGNGTRLTVT.

The chain combines TRBV18 with TRBJ1-1, with a weak D call TRBD1 (5 bases). The V and J ends lost 2 bases and 0 bases respectively, with 7 bases between them. The CDR3 is made up of 14 amino acids. CDR1 KGHSH and CDR2 LQKENI come from the germline V gene. The CDR3 coding sequence is TGTGCCAGCTCACCATCACAGGTGAACACTGAAGCTTTCTTT. As protein: CASSPSQVNTEAFF.